A single sample is the source of the 2 T cell receptor beta chains below, sequenced in a study of cytomegalovirus exposure and HLA in healthy donors. The PCR was carried out with 60 Vbeta primers and 13 Jbeta primers. This table comes from immunoSEQ multiplex PCR, and its TCRdb copy is limited to in-frame clones, with some not included. The sample contains about 120,000 clones, roughly 71% of which appear only once. Sequencing was performed on PBMCs. Receptors originate from a middle-aged woman in good health and CMV-seropositive.

The chain recombines TRBV5-6 with TRBJ2-5, with D possibly TRBD2 on 5 matching bases. Germline CDR1 is SGHDT and CDR2 is YYEEEE. Between the trimmed V and J ends, which lost 3 bases and 13 bases, there was a span of 25 bases. CDR3 length: 15 amino acids. The CDR3 region is CASSYRMGEAGSPYF. CDR3 DNA: TGTGCCAGCAGCTATAGGATGGGAGAGGCCGGCAGTCCGTACTTC. Full variable domain (missing parts from reference TRBV5-6 and TRBJ2-5): DAGVTQSPTHLIKTRGQQVTLRCSPKSGHDTVSWYQQALGQGPQFIFQYYEEEERQRGNFPDRFSGHQFPNYSSELNVNALLLGDSALYLCASSYRMGEAGSPYFGPGTRLLVL.

CDR3 region: CAILPGTGGGDTEAFF. The CDR3 nucleotides read TGTGCCATCCTACCCGGGACAGGGGGTGGGGACACTGAAGCTTTCTTT. V usage is TRBV7-9 and J usage is TRBJ1-1; 11 bases map to TRBD1. The CDR3 runs 16 residues. Trimming at V came to 10 bases and at J to 3 bases, leaving 13 bases not matched to a gene. Germline assignment: CDR1 SEHNR and CDR2 FQNEAQ (reference sequence).